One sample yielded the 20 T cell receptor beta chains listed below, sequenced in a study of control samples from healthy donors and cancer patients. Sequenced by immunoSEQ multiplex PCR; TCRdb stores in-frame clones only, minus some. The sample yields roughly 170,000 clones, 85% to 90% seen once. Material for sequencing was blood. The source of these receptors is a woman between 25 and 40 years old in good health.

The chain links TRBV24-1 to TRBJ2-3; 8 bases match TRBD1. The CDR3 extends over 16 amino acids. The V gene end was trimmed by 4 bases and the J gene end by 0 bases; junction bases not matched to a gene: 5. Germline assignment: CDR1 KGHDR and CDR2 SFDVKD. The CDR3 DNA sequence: TGTGCCACCAGTGACCCGACAGGGGAGAGCACAGATACGCAGTATTTT. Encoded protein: CATSDPTGESTDTQYF.

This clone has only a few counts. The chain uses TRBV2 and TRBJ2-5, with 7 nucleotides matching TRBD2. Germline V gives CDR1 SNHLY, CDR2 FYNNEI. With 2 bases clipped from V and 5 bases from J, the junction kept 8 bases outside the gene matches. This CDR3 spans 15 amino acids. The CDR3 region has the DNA TGTGCCAGCAGTGAACCAGCGGGGCCGGGGGAGACCCAGTACTTC. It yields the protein CASSEPAGPGETQYF.

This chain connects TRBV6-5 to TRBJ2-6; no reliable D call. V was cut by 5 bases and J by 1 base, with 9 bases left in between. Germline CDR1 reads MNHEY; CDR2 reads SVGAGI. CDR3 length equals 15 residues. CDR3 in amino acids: CASSPRQSGANVLTF. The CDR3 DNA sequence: TGTGCCAGCAGTCCCAGGCAGTCTGGGGCCAACGTCCTGACTTTC.

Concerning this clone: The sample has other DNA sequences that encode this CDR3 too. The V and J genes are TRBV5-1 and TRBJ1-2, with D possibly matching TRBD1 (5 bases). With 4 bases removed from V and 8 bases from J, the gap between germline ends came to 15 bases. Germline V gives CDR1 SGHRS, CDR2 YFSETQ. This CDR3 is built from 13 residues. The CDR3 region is CASSLGGDGGYTF. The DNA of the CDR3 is TGCGCCAGCAGCCTTGGGGGGGACGGAGGCTACACCTTC.

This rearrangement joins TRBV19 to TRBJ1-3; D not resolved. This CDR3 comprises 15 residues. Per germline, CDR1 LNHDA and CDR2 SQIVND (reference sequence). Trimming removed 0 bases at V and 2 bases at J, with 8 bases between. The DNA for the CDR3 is TGTGCCAGTAGTATAGACAGGATCCCTGGAAACACCATATATTTT. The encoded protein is CASSIDRIPGNTIYF.

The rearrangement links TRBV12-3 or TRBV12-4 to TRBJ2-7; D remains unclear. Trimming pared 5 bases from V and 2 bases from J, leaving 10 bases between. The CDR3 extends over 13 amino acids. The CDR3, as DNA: TGTGCCAGCAGTCGGGCGTCGACCTACGAGCAGTACTTC. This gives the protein CASSRASTYEQYF.

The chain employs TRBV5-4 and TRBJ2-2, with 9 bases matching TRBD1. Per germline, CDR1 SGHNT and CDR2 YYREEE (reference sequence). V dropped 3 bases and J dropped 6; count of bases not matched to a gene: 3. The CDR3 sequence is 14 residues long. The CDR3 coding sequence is TGTGCCAGCAGCTGGGGACAGGGTGCCGGGGAGCTGTTTTTT. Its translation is CASSWGQGAGELFF.

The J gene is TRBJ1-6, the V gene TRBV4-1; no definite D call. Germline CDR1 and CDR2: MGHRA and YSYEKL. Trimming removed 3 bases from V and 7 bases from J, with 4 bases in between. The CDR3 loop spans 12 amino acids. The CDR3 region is CASSHYNSPLHF. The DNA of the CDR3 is TGCGCCAGCAGCCACTACAATTCACCCCTCCACTTT.

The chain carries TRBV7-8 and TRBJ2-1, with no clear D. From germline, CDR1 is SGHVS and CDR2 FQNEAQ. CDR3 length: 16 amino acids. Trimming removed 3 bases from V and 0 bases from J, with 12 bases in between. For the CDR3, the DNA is TGTGCCAGCAGCTTGCCCCCAAGGAGCTCCTACAATGAGCAGTTCTTC. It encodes CASSLPPRSSYNEQFF.

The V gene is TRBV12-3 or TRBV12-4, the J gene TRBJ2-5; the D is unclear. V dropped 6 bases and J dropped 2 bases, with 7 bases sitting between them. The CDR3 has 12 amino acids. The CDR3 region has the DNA TGTGCCAGCAGCTCGTGGCAAGAGACCCAGTACTTC. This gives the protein CASSSWQETQYF.

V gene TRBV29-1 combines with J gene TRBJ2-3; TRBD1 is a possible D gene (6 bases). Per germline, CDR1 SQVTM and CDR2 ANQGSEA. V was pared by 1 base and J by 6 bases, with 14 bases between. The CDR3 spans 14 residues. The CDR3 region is CSVEGGRGGDTQYF. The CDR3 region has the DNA TGCAGCGTTGAAGGAGGCAGGGGTGGCGATACGCAGTATTTT.

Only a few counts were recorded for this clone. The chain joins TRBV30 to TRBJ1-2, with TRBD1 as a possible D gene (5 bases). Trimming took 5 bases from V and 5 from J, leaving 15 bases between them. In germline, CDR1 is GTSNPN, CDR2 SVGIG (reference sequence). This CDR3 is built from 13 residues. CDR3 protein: CAWGGRLSYGYTF. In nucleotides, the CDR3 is TGTGCCTGGGGGGGACGGCTATCGTATGGCTACACCTTC.

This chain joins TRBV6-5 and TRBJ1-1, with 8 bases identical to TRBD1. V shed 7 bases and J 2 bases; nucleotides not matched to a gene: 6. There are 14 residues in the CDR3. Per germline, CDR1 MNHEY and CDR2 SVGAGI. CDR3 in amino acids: CASTPDRGNTEAFF. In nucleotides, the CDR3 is TGTGCCAGCACCCCAGACAGGGGCAACACTGAAGCTTTCTTT.

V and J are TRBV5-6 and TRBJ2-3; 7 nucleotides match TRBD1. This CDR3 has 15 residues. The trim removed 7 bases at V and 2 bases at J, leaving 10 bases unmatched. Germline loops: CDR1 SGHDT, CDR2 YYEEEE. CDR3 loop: CASALQQGTTDTQYF. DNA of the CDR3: TGTGCCAGCGCCCTCCAACAGGGGACCACAGATACGCAGTATTTT.

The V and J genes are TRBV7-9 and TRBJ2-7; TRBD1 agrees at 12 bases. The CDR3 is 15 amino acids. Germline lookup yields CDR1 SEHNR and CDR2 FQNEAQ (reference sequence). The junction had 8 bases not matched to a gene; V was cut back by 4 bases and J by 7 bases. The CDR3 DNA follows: TGTGCCAGCAGCTACCAGGGACAGGGGGCTGGTGAGCAGTACTTC. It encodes CASSYQGQGAGEQYF.

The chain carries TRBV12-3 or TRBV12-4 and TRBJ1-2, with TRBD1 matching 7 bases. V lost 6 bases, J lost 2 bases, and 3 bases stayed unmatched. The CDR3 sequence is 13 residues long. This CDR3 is CASRRTGNYGYTF. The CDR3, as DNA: TGTGCCAGCAGAAGGACAGGCAACTATGGCTACACCTTC.

DNA for the CDR3: TGTGCCTGGAGTAGAGGGGGGGATGAAAAACTGTTTTTT. This sequence encodes CAWSRGGDEKLFF. This chain uses TRBV30 with TRBJ1-4; D might be TRBD1 (6 bases). The germline V and J ends were trimmed by 2 bases and 6 bases, with 10 bases remaining between them. This CDR3 has 13 amino acids. The V gene's germline CDR1 is GTSNPN and CDR2 SVGIG (reference sequence).

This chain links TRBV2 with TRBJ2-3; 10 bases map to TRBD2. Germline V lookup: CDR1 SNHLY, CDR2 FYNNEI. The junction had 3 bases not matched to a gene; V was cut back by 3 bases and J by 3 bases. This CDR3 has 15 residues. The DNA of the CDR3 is TGTGCCAGCAGTGATCGGACTAGCGGAACAGATACGCAGTATTTT. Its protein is CASSDRTSGTDTQYF.

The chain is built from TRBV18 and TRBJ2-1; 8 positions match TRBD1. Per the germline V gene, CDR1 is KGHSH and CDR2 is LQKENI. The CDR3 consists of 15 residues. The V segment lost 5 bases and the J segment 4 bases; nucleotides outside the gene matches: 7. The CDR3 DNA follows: TGTGCCAGCTCAAACCGGGACAGGCAATACAATGAGCAGTTCTTC. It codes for CASSNRDRQYNEQFF.

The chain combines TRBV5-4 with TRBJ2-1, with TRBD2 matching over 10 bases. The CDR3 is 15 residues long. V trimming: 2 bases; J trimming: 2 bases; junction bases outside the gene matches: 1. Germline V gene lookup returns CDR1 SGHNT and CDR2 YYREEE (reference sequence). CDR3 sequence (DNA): TGTGCCAGCAGCTTAAGCGGGAGGGCCTACAATGAGCAGTTCTTC. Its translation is CASSLSGRAYNEQFF.